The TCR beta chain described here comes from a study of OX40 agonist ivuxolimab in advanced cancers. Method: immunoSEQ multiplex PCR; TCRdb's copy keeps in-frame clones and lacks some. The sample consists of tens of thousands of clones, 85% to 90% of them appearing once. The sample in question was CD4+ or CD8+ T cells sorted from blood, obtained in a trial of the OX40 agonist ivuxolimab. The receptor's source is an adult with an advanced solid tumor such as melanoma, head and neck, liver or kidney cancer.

The CDR3 region is CASSDLDYKGLYNEQFF. The CDR3 DNA reads TGCGCCAGCAGTGACCTGGACTACAAAGGCCTCTACAATGAGCAGTTCTTC. The chain is built from TRBV10-2 and TRBJ2-1; D might be TRBD2 (6 bases). This CDR3 spans 17 amino acids. Between the trimmed V and J ends, which lost 3 bases and 3 bases, there was a span of 18 bases. The germline V gene has CDR1 WSHSY and CDR2 SAAADI.